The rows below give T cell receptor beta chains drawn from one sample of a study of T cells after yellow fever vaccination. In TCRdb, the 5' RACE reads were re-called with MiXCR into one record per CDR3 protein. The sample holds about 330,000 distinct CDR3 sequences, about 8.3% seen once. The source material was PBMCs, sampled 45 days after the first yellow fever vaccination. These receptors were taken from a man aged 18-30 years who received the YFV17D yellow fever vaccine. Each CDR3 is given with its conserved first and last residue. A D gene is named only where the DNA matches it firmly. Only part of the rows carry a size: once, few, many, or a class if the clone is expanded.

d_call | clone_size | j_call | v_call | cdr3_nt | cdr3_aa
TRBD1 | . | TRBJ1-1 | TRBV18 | TGTGCCAGCTCACCCCCGGGGCAGGGGGCCACTGAAGCTTTCTTT | CASSPPGQGATEAFF
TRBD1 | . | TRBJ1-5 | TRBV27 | TGTGCCAGCAGTCCCTTAGGGACAGGGGCCAATCAGCCCCAGCATTTT | CASSPLGTGANQPQHF
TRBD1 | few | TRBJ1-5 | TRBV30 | TGTGCCTGGAGCCAGACAGGGGTCAATCAGCCCCAGCATTTT | CAWSQTGVNQPQHF
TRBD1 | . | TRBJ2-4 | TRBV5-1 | TGCGCCAGCAGCTTGGGACAGGGCGAAGCCAAAAACATTCAGTACTTC | CASSLGQGEAKNIQYF
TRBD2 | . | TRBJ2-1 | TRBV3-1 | TGTGCCAGCAGCCAAGTGTTAGCGGGGTGGTATGAGCAGTTCTTC | CASSQVLAGWYEQFF
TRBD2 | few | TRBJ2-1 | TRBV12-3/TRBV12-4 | TGTGCCAGCACCTCCTGGGGAGGGAATGAGCAGTTCTTC | CASTSWGGNEQFF
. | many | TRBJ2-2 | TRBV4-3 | TGCGCCAGCAGCCAGACCGTGGGACCCGTTGGAACCGGGGAGCTGTTTTTT | CASSQTVGPVGTGELFF
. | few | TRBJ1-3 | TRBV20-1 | TGCAGTGCTAGACCGGGATCTGGAAACACCATATATTTT | CSARPGSGNTIYF
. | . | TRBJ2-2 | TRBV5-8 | TGTGCCAGCAGCCCCGACAGTAGACTGTACACCGGGGAGCTGTTTTTT | CASSPDSRLYTGELFF
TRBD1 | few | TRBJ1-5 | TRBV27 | TGCACCAGCAGTCCCGTGGACAGGACAGACAATCAGCCCCAGCATTTT | CTSSPVDRTDNQPQHF
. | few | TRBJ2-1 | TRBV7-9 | TGTGCCAGCAGCCCGTACCGGGGAGAGAAGCAGTTCTTC | CASSPYRGEKQFF
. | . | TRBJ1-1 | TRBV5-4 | TGTGCCAGCAGCTTTGGGGGGGCAGAGAACACTGAAGCTTTCTTT | CASSFGGAENTEAFF
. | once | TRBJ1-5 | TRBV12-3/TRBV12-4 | TGTGCCAGCAGCCATAAGGACCGATTAAATCAGCCCCAGCATTTT | CASSHKDRLNQPQHF
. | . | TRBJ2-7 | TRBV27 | TGTGCCAGCAGTCCTAGTGGCCGGCACGAGCAGTACTTC | CASSPSGRHEQYF
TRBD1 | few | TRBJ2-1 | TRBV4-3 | TGCGCCAGCAGGAAGGGGGGACAGGGGGCTGGCTACAATGAGCAGTTCTTC | CASRKGGQGAGYNEQFF
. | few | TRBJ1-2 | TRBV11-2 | TGTGCCAGCAGCTTAGAATCTCTCGGGGGGGCATACTATGGCTACACCTTC | CASSLESLGGAYYGYTF
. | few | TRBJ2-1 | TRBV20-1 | TGCAGTGCTAGGGACGCCGAGGTCTTTGGGGAGCAGTTCTTC | CSARDAEVFGEQFF
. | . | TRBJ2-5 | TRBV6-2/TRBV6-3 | TGTGCCAGCAGTTCCTTCGAGACCCAGTACTTC | CASSSFETQYF
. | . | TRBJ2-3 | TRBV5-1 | TGCGCCAGCAGCTTGCCGGCGGCAGATACGCAGTATTTT | CASSLPAADTQYF
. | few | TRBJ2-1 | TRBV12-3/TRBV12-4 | TGTGCCATCGGACTTCCAACTAGCAGGGATGGGGATTGGCAAAATGAGCAGTTCTTC | CAIGLPTSRDGDWQNEQFF
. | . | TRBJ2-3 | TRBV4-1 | TGCGCCAGCAGCCAACACCCGAGGTCGGCAGATACGCAGTATTTT | CASSQHPRSADTQYF
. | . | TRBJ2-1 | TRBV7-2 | TGTGCCAGCAGCTTAGCGCGACGGACGGGTGATGAGCAGTTCTTC | CASSLARRTGDEQFF
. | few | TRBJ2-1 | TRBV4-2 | TGTGCCAGCAGCCAAGAGGGGGCCCCCTACAATGAGCAGTTCTTC | CASSQEGAPYNEQFF
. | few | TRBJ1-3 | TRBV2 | TGTGCCAGCAGGAGCGGTTACACCATATATTTT | CASRSGYTIYF
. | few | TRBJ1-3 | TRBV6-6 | TGTGCCAGCAGCGACGGAAACACCATATATTTT | CASSDGNTIYF
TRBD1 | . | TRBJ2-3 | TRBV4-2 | TGTGCCAGCAGCCCTGACGGGACAGGGGGCCTGTCAGGCACAGATACGCAGTATTTT | CASSPDGTGGLSGTDTQYF
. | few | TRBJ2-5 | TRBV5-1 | TGCGCCAGCAGCTTGTCGGCAGGGGGAGGTCAAGAGACCCAGTACTTC | CASSLSAGGGQETQYF
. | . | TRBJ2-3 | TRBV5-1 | TGCGCCAGCAGTGACGGGGCCCTAGACGCGCAGTATTTT | CASSDGALDAQYF
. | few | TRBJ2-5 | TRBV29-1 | TGCAGCGTTGAATTCCCTGGGGGGGCGATGAGGGCCCAGTACTTC | CSVEFPGGAMRAQYF
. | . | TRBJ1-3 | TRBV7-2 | TGTGCCAGCAGCTGGGCCCTGCCCAGCTCTGGAAACACCATATATTTT | CASSWALPSSGNTIYF
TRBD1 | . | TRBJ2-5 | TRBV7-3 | TGTGCCAGCAGCTTAAAGGACAGGGAAGAGACCCAGTACTTC | CASSLKDREETQYF
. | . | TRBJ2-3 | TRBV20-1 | TGCTGTGCTAGAGCCCTAAGGGGACTGAGCACAGATACGCAGTATTTT | CCARALRGLSTDTQYF
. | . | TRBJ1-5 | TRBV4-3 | TGCGCCAGCAGCCAAGATTGGTATAGCAATCAGCCCCAGCATTTT | CASSQDWYSNQPQHF
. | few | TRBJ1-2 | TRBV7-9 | TGTGCAACGACCGGGCCCCAGGCCACCTATGGCTACACCTTC | CATTGPQATYGYTF
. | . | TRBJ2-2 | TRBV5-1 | TGCGCCAGCAGCCGGTACATAGAGGCCGGGGAGCTGTTTTTT | CASSRYIEAGELFF
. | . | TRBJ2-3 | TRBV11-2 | TGTGCCAGCAGCATAACGGGGGGCCCAGATACGCAGTATTTT | CASSITGGPDTQYF
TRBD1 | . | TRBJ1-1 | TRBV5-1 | TGCGCCAGCAGCGTACAGGGGAGTCGCAACACTGAAGCTTTCTTT | CASSVQGSRNTEAFF
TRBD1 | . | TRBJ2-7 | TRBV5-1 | TGCGCCAGCAGCTTGGTCGGACAGGCTTCCTACGAGCAGTACTTC | CASSLVGQASYEQYF
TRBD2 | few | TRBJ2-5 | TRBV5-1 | TGCGCCAGCGGACGCCTAGCGGGGGAGCAAGAGACCCAGTACTTC | CASGRLAGEQETQYF
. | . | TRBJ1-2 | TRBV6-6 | TGTGCCAGCCGCATCGACCACACTCATTATGGCTACACCTTC | CASRIDHTHYGYTF
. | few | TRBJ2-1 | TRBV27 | TGTGCCAGCAGTTTAGAGGGCTCCCGGGTAGAGTTCTTC | CASSLEGSRVEFF
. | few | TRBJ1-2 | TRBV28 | TGTGCCAGCAGTTTAGTCGGTCAGAACTATGGCTACACCTTC | CASSLVGQNYGYTF
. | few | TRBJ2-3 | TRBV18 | TGTGCCAGCTCACGTCAGAGATCCACAGATACGCAGTATTTT | CASSRQRSTDTQYF
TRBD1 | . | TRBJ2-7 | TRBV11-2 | TGTGCCAGCAGCGCGGGGACAGGGGGTCGTCCCTACGAGCAGTACTTC | CASSAGTGGRPYEQYF
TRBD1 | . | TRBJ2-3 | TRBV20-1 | TGCAGTGCTTATACAGGGGAAACAGATACGCAGTATTTT | CSAYTGETDTQYF
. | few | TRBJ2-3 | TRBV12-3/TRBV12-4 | TGTGCCAGCACCCGGGGACCTCCAGATACGCAGTATTTT | CASTRGPPDTQYF
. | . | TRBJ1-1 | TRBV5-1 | TGCGCCAGCAGCTTGAGTGGTGAGAACACTGAAGCTTTCTTT | CASSLSGENTEAFF
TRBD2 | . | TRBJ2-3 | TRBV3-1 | TGTGCCTGCAGCCAGACTAGCGGGGCAGCAGATACGCAGTATTTT | CACSQTSGAADTQYF
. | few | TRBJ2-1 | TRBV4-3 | TGCGCCAGCAGCCAAGATCGCGGCGGGGACTACAATGAGCAGTTCTTC | CASSQDRGGDYNEQFF
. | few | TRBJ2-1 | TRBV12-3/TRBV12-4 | TGTGCCAGCAGTTTGGACGAAGACAATGAGCAGTTCTTC | CASSLDEDNEQFF
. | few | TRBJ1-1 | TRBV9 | TGTGCCAGCAGCGTAGTAGGAGCAAACACTGAAGCTTTCTTT | CASSVVGANTEAFF
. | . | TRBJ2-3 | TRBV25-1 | TGTGCCAGCAGTGAATATGGGTCAATCATCACGCAGTATTTT | CASSEYGSIITQYF
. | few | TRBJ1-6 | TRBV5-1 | TGCGCCAGCAGCCCCAATAATTCACCCCTCCACTTT | CASSPNNSPLHF
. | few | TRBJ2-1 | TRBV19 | TGTGCCAGTGGGGACACCAAAAATGAGCAGTTCTTC | CASGDTKNEQFF